The 28 T cell receptor beta chains below come from one sample, sequenced in a study of blood T cells in healthy people across ages. PCR was performed a second time for about 6 to 12 cycles using a sample-barcoded 5' primer and a J-beta primer mix. TCRdb reprocessed the 5' RACE reads via MiXCR and lists one record per CDR3 protein. The sample contains some 1.5 million distinct CDR3 sequences, 28% of which appear only once. Sequencing was done on a sample of blood. These receptors were obtained from a woman in her 30s in good health.

CDR3 in DNA: TGTGCCAGCAGCGATGACAGTATTAACCAGCCCCAGCATTTT. It is translated as CASSDDSINQPQHF. The chain has TRBV7-9 and TRBJ1-5, with TRBD1 as a possible D gene (5 bases). This CDR3 has 14 amino acids. The ends were cut back, 5 bases at V and 7 bases at J, with 15 bases in the middle. The germline CDR1 and CDR2 sequences are SEHNR and FQNEAQ (reference sequence).

This clonotype occurred many times. The CDR3 DNA reads as TGCAGCGTTGCGGGGGCATACGAGCAGTACTTC. Protein product: CSVAGAYEQYF. This chain uses TRBV29-1 with TRBJ2-7; D could derive from TRBD1 or TRBD2 (6 bases each). V was shortened by 4 bases and J by 4 bases, with 8 bases between the two germline ends. The germline CDR1 and CDR2 sequences are SQVTM and ANQGSEA. The CDR3 sequence is 11 residues long.

The CDR3 sequence is CSVGGGAGDTEAFF. Written as DNA, the CDR3 is TGCAGCGTTGGCGGGGGGGCGGGGGACACTGAAGCTTTCTTT. This chain joins TRBV29-1 and TRBJ1-1; possible D gene TRBD1, 6 bases. Germline CDR1 SQVTM, CDR2 ANQGSEA. The CDR3 extends over 14 amino acids. Between the trimmed V and J ends, which lost 4 bases and 3 bases, there was a span of 15 bases.

This clonotype turned up a few times. This chain joins TRBV5-1 and TRBJ2-1; perhaps TRBD1 as D (7 bases). This CDR3 has 15 amino acids. CDR1 is SGHRS, CDR2 YFSETQ, per germline. The germline V and J ends were trimmed by 9 bases and 7 bases, with 23 bases remaining between them. The CDR3 region has the DNA TGCGCCACCGTGCAGACAGGGACTCTCCGGAATGAGCAGTTCTTC. This gives the protein CATVQTGTLRNEQFF.

This clonotype has a handful of counts. V is TRBV7-9 and J is TRBJ2-7, with D tentatively TRBD2 (5 bases). In germline, CDR1 is SEHNR, CDR2 FQNEAQ (reference sequence). The CDR3 sequence is 16 residues long. Deletions cut 4 bases from V and 3 bases from J, with 19 bases between. CDR3 residues: CASSSYREITNYEQYF. The CDR3 DNA sequence: TGTGCCAGCAGCTCCTACCGGGAAATAACCAACTACGAGCAGTACTTC. Looking up the rest from reference TRBV7-9 and TRBJ2-7 gives the full variable domain: DTGVSQNPRHKITKRGQNVTFRCDPISEHNRLYWYRQTLGQGPEFLTYFQNEAQLEKSRLLSDRFSAERPKGSFSTLEIQRTEQGDSAMYLCASSSYREITNYEQYFGPGTRLTVT.

This clonotype was recorded many times. The gene calls are TRBV28 and TRBJ2-5, with D tentatively TRBD2 (5 bases). The CDR3 is 14 residues long. Germline V CDR1 and CDR2: MDHEN, SYDVKM. The V end lost 1 base, the J end lost 1 base, and 7 bases lay between the germline ends. Here the CDR3 reads CASSLYAGQETQYF. CDR3 sequence (DNA): TGTGCCAGCAGTTTATATGCGGGCCAAGAGACCCAGTACTTC.

This clonotype was seen repeatedly, ten times or more. V and J are TRBV7-6 and TRBJ2-5, with TRBD2 matching 15 bases. Trimming cost V 5 bases and J 0 bases; bases outside gene matches: 4. CDR1 SGHVS and CDR2 FNYEAQ come from the germline V gene. This CDR3 contains 17 residues. The CDR3 loop reads CASSRGLAGGNQETQYF. Written as DNA, the CDR3 is TGTGCCAGCAGCCGGGGACTAGCGGGGGGAAACCAAGAGACCCAGTACTTC.

This clonotype showed up many times. The rearrangement uses TRBV20-1 and TRBJ2-4, with D unclear. The closer fit of TRBJ2-7 to the DNA end suggests the J call may be wrong. The CDR3 is made up of 13 amino acids. The germline V gene has CDR1 DFQATT and CDR2 SNEGSKA (reference sequence). The CDR3 region has the DNA TGCAGTGCTAGAGGTTTACAAGACTACGAGCAGTACTTC. As protein: CSARGLQDYEQYF.

Worth noting for this clonotype: A much larger clone is a single base away; this may be a read error. This CDR3 reads CASSLPSTSDTQYF. CDR3 sequence (DNA): TGCGCCAGCAGCTTGCCTAGCACCTCAGATACCCAGTACTTC. This chain uses TRBV5-1 with TRBJ2-5, with D possibly being TRBD2 (5 bases). Germline lookup yields CDR1 SGHRS and CDR2 YFSETQ. The CDR3 extends over 14 amino acids. Trimming took off 1 base at V and 8 bases at J, with 15 bases between the two ends.

This clonotype was picked up a small number of times. The chain employs TRBV5-1 and TRBJ2-7; no clear D. The length of the CDR3 is 13 residues. V lost 4 bases, J lost 2 bases, and 10 bases lay in between. From germline, CDR1 is SGHRS and CDR2 YFSETQ. The chain's CDR3 is CASSEPTAYEQYF. The CDR3 coding sequence is TGCGCCAGCAGCGAACCTACGGCCTACGAGCAGTACTTC.

This clonotype was detected many times. This rearrangement joins TRBV9 to TRBJ1-2; 9 bases align to TRBD1. Germline loops: CDR1 SGDLS, CDR2 YYNGEE. The CDR3 has 14 residues. With 4 bases clipped from V and 4 bases from J, the junction kept 5 bases outside the gene matches. The CDR3 region has the DNA TGTGCCAGCAGCAGACAGGGGGGGGGCTATGGCTACACCTTC. Protein product: CASSRQGGGYGYTF.

This clonotype showed up many times. Here the CDR3 DNA reads TGTGCCAGCAGTTTAGAGGGACAGAAAGAGACCCAGTACTTC. Its protein product is CASSLEGQKETQYF. The chain carries TRBV12-3 or TRBV12-4 and TRBJ2-5; TRBD1 matches at 7 bases. The CDR3 contains 14 residues. V was pared by 1 base and J by 3 bases, with 2 bases of the junction left unmatched.

The rearrangement joins TRBV30 to TRBJ1-4; D unresolved. Germline V gene data show CDR1 as GTSNPN and CDR2 as SVGIG (reference sequence). This CDR3 comprises 14 residues. V was pared by 2 bases and J by 1 base, with 8 bases between. The CDR3 here is CAWSRKRTNEKLFF. In DNA form, the CDR3 reads TGTGCCTGGAGTCGTAAGCGAACTAATGAAAAACTGTTTTTT. Full variable domain (remainder filled in from reference TRBV30 and TRBJ1-4): SQTIHQWPATLVQPVGSPLSLECTVEGTSNPNLYWYRQAAGRGLQLLFYSVGIGQISSEVPQNLSASRPQDRQFILSSKKLLLSDSGFYLCAWSRKRTNEKLFFGSGTQLSVL.

The J gene is TRBJ1-5, the V gene TRBV7-9; D possibly corresponds to TRBD1 (5 bases). The CDR3 runs 15 residues. The V and J ends lost 2 bases and 2 bases respectively, with 10 bases between them. CDR1 and CDR2 (germline): SEHNR, FQNEAQ (reference sequence). The chain's CDR3 is CASSLQGARNQPQHF. In DNA, the CDR3 is TGTGCCAGCAGCTTACAAGGGGCTCGCAATCAGCCCCAGCATTTT.

This clonotype was detected a few times. The rearrangement uses TRBV5-1 and TRBJ1-2; D is unclear. CDR1 and CDR2 (germline): SGHRS, YFSETQ. The CDR3 length is 18 residues. Trimming cost V 7 bases and J 1 base, with 26 bases left between them. The CDR3 spells CASGVHPSPLGSNYGYTF. The CDR3 nucleotides are TGCGCCAGCGGGGTTCATCCATCGCCGTTGGGTAGTAACTATGGCTACACCTTC.

The rearrangement joins TRBV5-5 to TRBJ2-1; D is perhaps TRBD2 (6 bases). CDR1 SGHKS and CDR2 YYEKEE come from the germline V gene (reference sequence). This CDR3 is 14 amino acids long. V gave up 3 bases and J gave up 13 bases, with 20 bases separating them. The CDR3 nucleotides read TGTGCCAGCAGCTGGGGCGGGGCTTCCTACGATCAGTTCTTC. This translates into CASSWGGASYDQFF. Based on the CDR3 plus reference TRBV5-5 and TRBJ2-1, the full variable domain is DAGVTQSPTHLIKTRGQQVTLRCSPISGHKSVSWYQQVLGQGPQFIFQYYEKEERGRGNFPDRFSARQFPNYSSELNVNALLLGDSALYLCASSWGGASYDQFFGPGTRLTVL.

The table lists this clonotype with many counts. This chain connects TRBV12-3 or TRBV12-4 to TRBJ2-1; 12 bases agree with TRBD2. Losses at the gene ends were 2 bases for V and 10 bases for J; bases not matched to a gene: 6. There are 15 residues in the CDR3. The CDR3 sequence: CASSLLAGGVEEQFF. CDR3 sequence (DNA): TGTGCCAGCAGTTTACTAGCGGGAGGGGTCGAGGAGCAGTTCTTC.

In this sample, this clonotype turned up a few times. The chain recombines TRBV7-9 with TRBJ1-1; TRBD1 is a possible D gene (6 bases). CDR3 length equals 15 residues. Trimming removed 5 bases from V and 1 base from J, with 14 bases in between. Germline V CDR1 and CDR2: SEHNR, FQNEAQ (reference sequence). CDR3 residues: CASSVYRAGNTEAFF. The CDR3 region has the DNA TGTGCCAGCAGCGTTTACAGGGCGGGGAACACTGAAGCTTTCTTT. Complete variable domain (other parts from reference TRBV7-9 and TRBJ1-1): DTGVSQNPRHKITKRGQNVTFRCDPISEHNRLYWYRQTLGQGPEFLTYFQNEAQLEKSRLLSDRFSAERPKGSFSTLEIQRTEQGDSAMYLCASSVYRAGNTEAFFGQGTRLTVV.

This clonotype was observed many times. V gene TRBV5-1 combines with J gene TRBJ2-7; tentative D call: TRBD1 (5 bases). Germline CDR1 reads SGHRS; CDR2 reads YFSETQ. The CDR3 sequence is 15 residues long. Trimming cost V 4 bases and J 2 bases, with 16 bases left between them. For the CDR3, the DNA is TGCGCCAGCAGCCCATTCCGACAGAGAACCTACGAGCAGTACTTC. This sequence encodes CASSPFRQRTYEQYF.

This clonotype was detected a few times. The rearrangement links TRBV5-1 to TRBJ2-6, with TRBD1 identical over 7 bases. The germline V gene encodes CDR1 SGHRS and CDR2 YFSETQ. J lost 0 bases, V lost 5 bases, and 11 bases had no gene match. This CDR3 comprises 18 residues. CDR3 DNA sequence: TGCGCCAGCAGGGCCCTGACAGGGCTTAACTCTGGGGCCAACGTCCTGACTTTC. Its translation: CASRALTGLNSGANVLTF.

This clonotype was observed many times. The J gene is TRBJ1-4, the V gene TRBV18; unclear D gene. This CDR3 comprises 13 residues. Germline CDR1 reads KGHSH; CDR2 reads LQKENI. Trimming removed 5 bases at V and 3 bases at J, with 7 bases between. CDR3 residues: CASSSGSNEKLFF. As DNA, the CDR3 is TGTGCCAGCTCATCGGGGTCTAATGAAAAACTGTTTTTT.

This clonotype was counted a few times. This chain links TRBV12-3 or TRBV12-4 with TRBJ1-1; tentatively, D is TRBD1 (5 bases). Trimming stripped 6 bases from V and 3 bases from J, with 17 bases between. CDR3 size: 15 residues. This chain's CDR3 is CASRPGGQAYTEAFF. The CDR3 DNA follows: TGTGCCAGCAGACCCGGCGGACAAGCGTACACTGAAGCTTTCTTT.

This clonotype has more than one count but fewer than ten. J is TRBJ2-1 and V is TRBV5-1, with TRBD2 identical over 11 bases. From germline, CDR1 is SGHRS and CDR2 YFSETQ. The CDR3 is made up of 15 amino acids. The junction had 6 bases not matched to a gene; V was cut back by 4 bases and J by 6 bases. The CDR3 loop is CASSGGLAVVNEQFF. The DNA for the CDR3 is TGCGCCAGCAGCGGGGGACTAGCGGTGGTCAATGAGCAGTTCTTC. Full variable domain (rest looked up from reference TRBV5-1 and TRBJ2-1): KAGVTQTPRYLIKTRGQQVTLSCSPISGHRSVSWYQQTPGQGLQFLFEYFSETQRNKGNFPGRFSGRQFSNSRSEMNVSTLELGDSALYLCASSGGLAVVNEQFFGPGTRLTVL.

This clonotype was seen repeatedly, ten times or more. The rearrangement uses TRBV29-1 and TRBJ2-7; 7 positions match TRBD2. There are 15 residues in the CDR3. With 4 bases clipped from V and 3 bases from J, the junction kept 12 bases outside the gene matches. CDR1 is SQVTM and CDR2 is ANQGSEA in the germline V gene. The CDR3: CSVGLAGTIIYEQYF. Here the CDR3 DNA reads TGCAGCGTTGGCCTAGCCGGGACTATAATCTACGAGCAGTACTTC.

This chain connects TRBV10-3 to TRBJ1-2; D remains unclear. The germline V gene encodes CDR1 ENHRY and CDR2 SYGVKD. There are 12 residues in the CDR3. The V end lost 2 bases, the J end lost 8 bases, and 9 bases lay between the germline ends. The CDR3 coding sequence is TGTGCCATCAGTGAGGGCGGTGCCGGCTACACCTTC. This gives the protein CAISEGGAGYTF.

This clonotype was counted ten times or more. The chain combines TRBV5-1 with TRBJ2-1; possible D gene TRBD2, 6 bases. Trimming removed 0 bases from V and 9 bases from J, with 10 bases in between. The CDR3 is made up of 13 amino acids. Looked up from germline, CDR1 is SGHRS and CDR2 is YFSETQ. This chain's CDR3 is CASSLEGLLEQFF. As DNA, the CDR3 is TGCGCCAGCAGCTTGGAGGGACTCCTTGAGCAGTTCTTC.

This clonotype was counted once. The rearrangement joins TRBV12-3 or TRBV12-4 to TRBJ1-1; no clear D. The CDR3 is 14 residues long. V was trimmed by 6 bases and J by 1 base, leaving 12 bases between them. This CDR3 is CASSPGVTNTEAFF. CDR3 sequence (DNA): TGTGCCAGCAGCCCTGGGGTGACGAACACTGAAGCTTTCTTT.

This clonotype has at least ten counts. V gene TRBV5-1 combines with J gene TRBJ2-7; the D is unclear. The ends were cut back, 0 bases at V and 5 bases at J, with 27 bases in the middle. The germline CDR1 and CDR2 sequences are SGHRS and YFSETQ. The CDR3 runs to 19 residues. CDR3 DNA sequence: TGCGCCAGCAGCTTGGAACCCAGTCTATATGCCCAGTTGACCGACGAGCAGTACTTC. It is translated as CASSLEPSLYAQLTDEQYF.